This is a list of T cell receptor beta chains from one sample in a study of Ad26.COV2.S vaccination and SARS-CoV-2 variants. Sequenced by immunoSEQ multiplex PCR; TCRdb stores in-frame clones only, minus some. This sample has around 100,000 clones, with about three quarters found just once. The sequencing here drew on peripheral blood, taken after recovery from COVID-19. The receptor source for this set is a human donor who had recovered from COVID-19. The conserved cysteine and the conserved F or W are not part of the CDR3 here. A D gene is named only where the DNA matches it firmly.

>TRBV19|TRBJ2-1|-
ASSILPLYEQF
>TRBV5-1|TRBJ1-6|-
ASSPDSLANSPLH
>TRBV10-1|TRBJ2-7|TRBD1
ASSDPGTGTYEQY
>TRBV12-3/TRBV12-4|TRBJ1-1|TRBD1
ASPTGDGAEAF
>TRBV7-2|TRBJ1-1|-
ASSLFAPRGWGTEAF
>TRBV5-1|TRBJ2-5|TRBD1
ASSRGQGSETQY
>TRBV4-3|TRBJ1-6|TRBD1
ASSQERTGAGSPLH
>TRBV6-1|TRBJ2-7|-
ASSYREYEQY
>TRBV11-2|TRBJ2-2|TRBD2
ASSLVSSGASGELF
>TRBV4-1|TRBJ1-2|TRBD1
ASRMTGGYGYT
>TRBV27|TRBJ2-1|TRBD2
ASSGLAGGDNEQF
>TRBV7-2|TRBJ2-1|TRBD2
ASSLGGGGYNEQF